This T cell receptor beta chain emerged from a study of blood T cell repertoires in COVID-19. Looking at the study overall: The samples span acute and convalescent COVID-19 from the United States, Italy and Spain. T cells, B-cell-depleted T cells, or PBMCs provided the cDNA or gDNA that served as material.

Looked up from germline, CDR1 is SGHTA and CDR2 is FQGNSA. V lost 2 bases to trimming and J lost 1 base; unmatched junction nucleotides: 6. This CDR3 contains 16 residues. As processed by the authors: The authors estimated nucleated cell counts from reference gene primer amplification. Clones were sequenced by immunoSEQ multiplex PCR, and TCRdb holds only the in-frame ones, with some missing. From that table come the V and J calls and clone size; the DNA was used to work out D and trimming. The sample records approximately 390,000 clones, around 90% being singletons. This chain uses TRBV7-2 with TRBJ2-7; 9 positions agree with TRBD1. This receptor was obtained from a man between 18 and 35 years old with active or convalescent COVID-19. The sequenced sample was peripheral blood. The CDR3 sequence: CASSLSWGTGSYEQYF. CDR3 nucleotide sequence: TGTGCCAGCAGCTTAAGTTGGGGGACAGGGTCCTACGAGCAGTACTTC.